These 22 T cell receptor beta chains were all obtained from the same sample, sequenced in a study of PD-1 blockade in classical Hodgkin lymphoma. Some clones are missing from TCRdb's copy, which holds only in-frame ones; the method was immunoSEQ multiplex PCR. The repertoire has roughly 50,000 clones, roughly 90% of them found once; the top ten carry about 14%. Time point reported: cycle 4 day 1 (C4D1), after 5 to 7 weeks of nivolumab. Every patient was affected by relapse after autologous stem cell transplantation, while exposure to brentuximab vedotin was not uniform. This specimen consisted of peripheral blood mononuclear cells (PBMCs), obtained before the fourth cycle of nivolumab. The receptors were sampled from a human donor with classical Hodgkin lymphoma.

The J gene is TRBJ1-1, the V gene TRBV12-5; D is unresolved. Germline V lookup: CDR1 LGHNT, CDR2 FRNRAP. V was cut by 5 bases and J by 1 base, with 8 bases left in between. The CDR3 spans 13 residues. This chain's CDR3 is CASGQSTNTEAFF. CDR3 in DNA: TGTGCTAGTGGTCAAAGTACGAACACTGAAGCTTTCTTT.

This clone was seen just once. This sequence joins TRBV2 and TRBJ2-3, with 10 bases that match TRBD1. Germline lookup yields CDR1 SNHLY and CDR2 FYNNEI. There are 15 residues in the CDR3. Trimming removed 5 bases from V and 1 base from J; junction bases left unmatched: 3. The CDR3 region has the DNA TGTGCCAGCAGTTTGGACAGGGGGGGCACAGATACGCAGTATTTT. Protein sequence: CASSLDRGGTDTQYF.

The chain joins TRBV2 to TRBJ2-4; the match to TRBD2 covers 12 bases. The V gene end was trimmed by 7 bases and the J gene end by 0 bases; junction bases not matched to a gene: 7. Germline-derived CDR1 and CDR2 are SNHLY and FYNNEI. The CDR3 contains 17 residues. The CDR3 here is CASMGLAGNLAKNIQYF. The CDR3 DNA is TGTGCCAGCATGGGACTAGCGGGTAACCTAGCCAAAAACATTCAGTACTTC.

The chain has TRBV6-1 and TRBJ2-3; TRBD2 agrees at 7 bases. This CDR3 is 16 amino acids long. Trimming at V came to 3 bases and at J to 1 base, leaving 7 bases not matched to a gene. Germline CDR1 reads MNHNS; CDR2 reads SASEGT. The CDR3: CASSDYGGGGTDTQYF. The CDR3 nucleotides read TGTGCCAGCAGTGATTACGGGGGAGGGGGCACAGATACGCAGTATTTT.

This clone was observed once. J is TRBJ2-5 and V is TRBV5-8; 7 bases match TRBD1. This CDR3 has 14 amino acids. The germline V gene has CDR1 SGHTS and CDR2 YDEGEE. J lost 1 base, V lost 3 bases, and 3 bases had no gene match. CDR3 amino acids: CASSSGQVQETQYF. CDR3 DNA: TGTGCCAGCAGCTCCGGACAGGTCCAAGAGACCCAGTACTTC.

The count of this clone is one. CDR3: CASSYPAEAFF. The CDR3 nucleotides are TGTGCCAGCAGTTATCCCGCTGAAGCTTTCTTT. The chain carries TRBV6-1 and TRBJ1-1, with D hard to call. The germline V gene encodes CDR1 MNHNS and CDR2 SASEGT. V lost 5 bases and J lost 6, with 7 bases in between. This CDR3 has 11 amino acids.

The chain couples TRBV11-2 to TRBJ1-2; 9 bases line up with TRBD1. The CDR3 is made up of 13 amino acids. Trimming removed 3 bases from V and 6 bases from J; junction bases left unmatched: 2. Germline V CDR1 and CDR2: SGHAT, FQNNGV. The CDR3 nucleotides are TGTGCCAGCAGCTTCCGACAGGGGGATGGCTACACCTTC. It specifies CASSFRQGDGYTF.

The genes are TRBV2 and TRBJ2-1, with 7 positions matching TRBD2. The CDR3 has 14 residues. The V gene's germline CDR1 is SNHLY and CDR2 FYNNEI. V was clipped by 5 bases and J by 15 bases; unmatched bases: 16. Here the CDR3 reads CASSLDIAGPLGFF. The CDR3 DNA reads TGTGCCAGCAGTCTTGATATAGCGGGCCCTCTAGGGTTCTTC.

This clone occurred a few times. The rearrangement links TRBV4-2 to TRBJ2-1, with D perhaps matching TRBD1 or TRBD2 (5 bases each). Trimming pared 0 bases from V and 3 bases from J, leaving 12 bases between. CDR3 size: 16 residues. CDR1 is LGHNA, CDR2 YNFKEQ, per germline. CDR3 protein: CASSQEGTRDYNEQFF. CDR3 sequence (DNA): TGTGCCAGCAGCCAAGAGGGGACCCGGGACTACAATGAGCAGTTCTTC.

V and J are TRBV30 and TRBJ2-3; 11 positions match TRBD2. The J segment lost 3 bases and the V segment lost 5 bases, leaving 10 bases of the junction unmatched. Germline loops: CDR1 GTSNPN, CDR2 SVGIG (reference sequence). This CDR3 is 16 amino acids long. CDR3 residues: CAWVPELAGGTDTQYF. The CDR3 region has the DNA TGTGCCTGGGTTCCCGAATTAGCGGGAGGGACAGATACGCAGTATTTT.

This clone was seen a single time. The chain employs TRBV27 and TRBJ1-1; maybe TRBD1 (6 bases). Per the germline V gene, CDR1 is MNHEY and CDR2 is SMNVEV (reference sequence). This CDR3 comprises 11 residues. V gave up 3 bases and J gave up 10 bases, with 9 bases separating them. The DNA for the CDR3 is TGTGCCAGCAGTTTCGGGGGCCGAGCTTTCTTT. This gives the protein CASSFGGRAFF.

V is TRBV5-6 and J is TRBJ1-4; tentative D call: TRBD1 (5 bases). Germline CDR1 and CDR2: SGHDT and YYEEEE. The length of the CDR3 is 16 residues. Trimming cost V 7 bases and J 0 bases, with 16 bases left between them. The CDR3 region is CASGKRQLPTNEKLFF. CDR3 in DNA: TGTGCCAGCGGAAAGCGACAGCTTCCAACTAATGAAAAACTGTTTTTT.

The V call is TRBV2, the J call TRBJ1-4, with 7 bases aligning to TRBD1. V shed 10 bases and J 4 bases; nucleotides not matched to a gene: 6. The CDR3 is made up of 13 amino acids. Looked up from germline, CDR1 is SNHLY and CDR2 is FYNNEI. The CDR3 coding sequence is TGTGCCATCCGGGACAGTTTTAATGAAAAACTGTTTTTT. Its translation: CAIRDSFNEKLFF.

The V gene is TRBV23-1, the J gene TRBJ1-5, with TRBD1 matching 9 bases. TRBV23-1 is marked as an open reading frame, function uncertain. V was clipped by 8 bases and J by 8 bases; unmatched bases: 7. The CDR3 totals 13 residues. DNA of the CDR3: TGCGCCAGCGGGACAGGGTCAAGGGAGCCCCAGCATTTT. It codes for CASGTGSREPQHF.

The J gene is TRBJ1-1, the V gene TRBV6-6; the D is unclear. CDR3 size: 15 residues. Germline lookup yields CDR1 MNHNY and CDR2 SVGAGI (reference sequence). Trimming removed 0 bases at V and 7 bases at J, with 15 bases between. The CDR3 DNA sequence: TGTGCCAGCAGTTACTCGCCCGTTGGGGTGGGTGAAGCTTTCTTT. This encodes CASSYSPVGVGEAFF.

This chain connects TRBV7-8 to TRBJ2-7, with TRBD2 identical over 14 bases. The CDR3 loop spans 16 amino acids. V lost 3 bases, J lost 4 bases, and 5 bases stayed unmatched. Germline assignment: CDR1 SGHVS and CDR2 FQNEAQ. The CDR3 here is CASSFSGTSGSYEQYF. Here the CDR3 DNA reads TGTGCCAGCAGCTTCTCTGGGACTAGCGGGAGTTACGAGCAGTACTTC. The full variable domain, rest sourced from reference TRBV7-8 and TRBJ2-7, is GAGVSQSPRYKVAKRGQDVALRCDPISGHVSLFWYQQALGQGPEFLTYFQNEAQLDKSGLPSDRFFAERPEGSVSTLKIQRTQQEDSAVYLCASSFSGTSGSYEQYFGPGTRLTVT.

V usage is TRBV5-4 and J usage is TRBJ2-1; TRBD1 matches at 9 bases. CDR3 size: 14 residues. The germline gives CDR1 SGHNT, CDR2 YYREEE (reference sequence). The junction had 4 bases not matched to a gene; V was cut back by 4 bases and J by 5 bases. In nucleotides, the CDR3 is TGTGCCAGCAGCAAATGGACAGGGGACAATGAGCAGTTCTTC. As protein: CASSKWTGDNEQFF.

The chain carries TRBV29-1 and TRBJ2-5, with D possibly matching TRBD1 (5 bases). This CDR3 has 12 amino acids. Deletions cut 1 base from V and 5 bases from J, with 8 bases between. In germline, CDR1 is SQVTM, CDR2 ANQGSEA. The CDR3 reads CSVEAGWETQYF. The CDR3 DNA is TGCAGCGTTGAAGCAGGGTGGGAGACCCAGTACTTC.

The count of this clone is one. The V and J genes are TRBV5-1 and TRBJ2-7, with D unresolved. V lost 2 bases to trimming and J lost 3 bases, with 18 bases between them. The CDR3 runs to 16 residues. The germline V gene has CDR1 SGHRS and CDR2 YFSETQ. The CDR3 protein is CASSFFLGQANYEQYF. The CDR3 nucleotides are TGCGCCAGCAGCTTCTTCTTAGGCCAGGCCAACTACGAGCAGTACTTC.

V gene TRBV2 combines with J gene TRBJ1-5; weak D call: TRBD1 (6 bases). Trimming stripped 6 bases from V and 3 bases from J, with 15 bases between. The CDR3 loop spans 15 amino acids. Per the germline V gene, CDR1 is SNHLY and CDR2 is FYNNEI. The CDR3 sequence: CASRDHRVLNQPQHF. CDR3 nucleotide sequence: TGTGCCAGCAGAGATCACAGGGTACTCAATCAGCCCCAGCATTTT.

This chain joins TRBV4-1 and TRBJ2-7; D gene ambiguous. Trimming removed 1 base from V and 2 bases from J, with 12 bases in between. Germline V lookup: CDR1 MGHRA, CDR2 YSYEKL. The length of the CDR3 is 15 residues. The CDR3 region has the DNA TGCGCCAGCAGCCAAGCGGCTTCCAATACCTACGAGCAGTACTTC. Residues: CASSQAASNTYEQYF.

This clone was recorded a few times. The rearrangement links TRBV11-1 to TRBJ2-3, with 9 bases lining up with TRBD2. The CDR3 totals 17 residues. Germline assignment: CDR1 SGHAT and CDR2 FQDESV (reference sequence). Trimming at V came to 5 bases and at J to 0 bases, leaving 9 bases not matched to a gene. Here the CDR3 reads CASSTRGSGSSTDTQYF. The CDR3 region has the DNA TGTGCCAGCAGCACCCGGGGTAGCGGGAGTAGCACAGATACGCAGTATTTT.